The 31 T cell receptor beta chains reported below all come from one sample, sequenced in a study of tumor-infiltrating lymphocytes in primary liver carcinoma. Without any cell sorting, roughly 17-31 mg of bulk tissue yielded co-extracted RNA and DNA. The template, about 550 ng total RNA, yielded TCR beta cDNA made with a constant-region primer. Library construction for TCR beta comprised three nested multiplex PCR rounds performed with slightly modified ARM-PCR. Amplification in the first two PCR rounds was performed using TRBV1-TRBV30 forward primers and a C-beta reverse primer for around 10 cycles each. MiXCR was run by TCRdb on the multiplex PCR reads, yielding one entry per CDR3 protein. There are 70,000 to 95,000 distinct CDR3 sequences in the sample; approximately 74% occur only once, and about a quarter lies in the top ten. Specimen: liver tumor tissue from sampling region 4. Subset given: tumor region T4, right-lateral pole. The receptor set was obtained from a man aged 35 to 55 with primary liver carcinoma and hepatitis B virus infection.

As concerns this clonotype: This clone may be a read error of a much larger clone one base away. The chain combines TRBV7-8 with TRBJ2-5; D perhaps matches TRBD2 (5 bases). This CDR3 region has 15 residues. In germline, CDR1 is SGHVS, CDR2 FQNEAQ. This CDR3 reads CANSLVSGERETQYF. The CDR3 DNA reads as TGTGCCAACAGCTTAGTCTCCGGGGAAAGAGAGACCCAGTACTTC.

The chain is built from TRBV7-9 and TRBJ2-1; 10 bases align to TRBD2. V was pared by 5 bases and J by 9 bases, with 10 bases of the junction left unmatched. The CDR3 is 15 amino acids. CDR1 and CDR2 (germline): SEHNR, FQNEAQ (reference sequence). The CDR3 nucleotides are TGTGCCAGCAGCCCTAGGACTAGCGGAGTCATTGAGCAGTTCTTC. It specifies CASSPRTSGVIEQFF.

This clonotype was found once. A read error is likely, as this CDR3 ends without the conserved phenylalanine or tryptophan. J is TRBJ2-1 and V is TRBV11-2, with 7 bases that match TRBD2. CDR3 size: 14 residues. Germline V gene sequence: CDR1 SGHAT, CDR2 FQNNGV. The CDR3 DNA reads TGTGCCAGCAGTTTAGCGGGCTCTGGGAATGAGCAGTTCTCC. Translation gives CASSLAGSGNEQFS.

The chain combines TRBV2 with TRBJ1-2; TRBD1 is a possible D gene (6 bases). V was clipped by 10 bases and J by 0 bases, with 24 bases between them. The CDR3 has 17 residues. Germline CDR1 reads SNHLY; CDR2 reads FYNNEI. Here the CDR3 reads CAIRPLQQGLANYGYTF. The CDR3 DNA reads as TGTGCCATCAGGCCCCTACAACAGGGTTTAGCTAACTATGGCTACACCTTC. The variable domain in full, completed from reference TRBV2 and TRBJ1-2, reads EPEVTQTPSHQVTQMGQEVILRCVPISNHLYFYWYRQILGQKVEFLVSFYNNEISEKSEIFDDQFSVERPDGSNFTLKIRSTKLEDSAMYFCAIRPLQQGLANYGYTFGSGTRLTVV.

As to this clonotype: Compared with germline, one end of the junction differs, possibly owing to a read error. The chain couples TRBV5-4 to TRBJ2-7, with 10 positions matching TRBD1. This CDR3 region has 14 residues. The germline V gene has CDR1 SGHNT and CDR2 YYREEE (reference sequence). The CDR3 region has the DNA TGTGCTAGCAGCTCGGCGGGACAGGGGTACGAGCAGTACTTC. It specifies CASSSAGQGYEQYF.

Comments on this clonotype: A junction end diverges from the germline sequence, so it may reflect a read error. The chain employs TRBV11-2 and TRBJ2-1, with 14 bases identical to TRBD2. This CDR3 contains 16 residues. Germline CDR1 and CDR2: SGHAT and FQNNGV. Here the CDR3 DNA reads TGCGCAAGCAGCTACTCTTCGACTAGCGGGAGGGGAGACGGGTTCTTC. Protein product: CASSYSSTSGRGDGFF.

This clonotype has just a few counts. The chain links TRBV11-2 to TRBJ2-1, with D perhaps TRBD1 (5 bases). Trimming cost V 7 bases and J 10 bases, with 20 bases left between them. The CDR3 length is 14 residues. CDR1 SGHAT and CDR2 FQNNGV come from the germline V gene. CDR3 in amino acids: CASTSTGVQWEQFF. DNA for the CDR3: TGTGCCAGCACCTCCACAGGAGTACAATGGGAGCAGTTCTTC.

The rearrangement uses TRBV11-3 and TRBJ2-3, with 11 bases that match TRBD2. Germline CDR1 is SGHNT and CDR2 is YENEEA. The V gene end was trimmed by 9 bases and the J gene end by 11 bases; junction bases not matched to a gene: 13. There are 14 residues in the CDR3. The DNA for the CDR3 is TGTGCCAGTAGTACTAGCGGGGGCACAGACATGCAGTATTTT. Translating gives CASSTSGGTDMQYF.

As regards this clonotype: With a much larger clone just one base away, this may be a read error. The chain recombines TRBV7-9 with TRBJ1-3; TRBD1 matches at 9 bases. Trimming took 6 bases from V and 3 from J; bases not matched to a gene: 6. Germline V gene sequence: CDR1 SEHNR, CDR2 FQNEAQ (reference sequence). This CDR3 contains 15 residues. The CDR3 loop is CASSPTGGYGNTIYF. CDR3 nucleotides: TGTGCCAGCAGTCCTACAGGGGGCTATGGAAACACCATATATTTT.

The V call is TRBV4-2, the J call TRBJ2-3; D is unresolved. The germline V gene has CDR1 LGHNA and CDR2 YNFKEQ. The CDR3 consists of 15 residues. Trimming removed 2 bases from V and 3 bases from J, with 12 bases in between. The CDR3 bases are TGTGCCAGCAGCCAATCGAGAACTGGGACAGATACGCAGTATTTT. This codes for CASSQSRTGTDTQYF.

This CDR3 reads CASSQEGLAPRDKYF. CDR3 sequence (DNA): TGCGCCAGCAGCCAAGAGGGGCTAGCGCCCCGAGACAAGTACTTC. This chain joins TRBV4-1 and TRBJ2-5; possibly TRBD2 for D (6 bases). The CDR3 runs 15 residues. Trimming removed 0 bases at V and 12 bases at J, with 20 bases between. The germline V gene has CDR1 MGHRA and CDR2 YSYEKL.

This clonotype appeared once. This could be a read error, since a much larger clone is one nucleotide away. V usage is TRBV28 and J usage is TRBJ2-7; the D gene is possibly TRBD2 (5 bases). CDR3 length: 14 residues. The V gene's germline CDR1 is MDHEN and CDR2 SYDVKM. The CDR3 sequence: CACSDTPGAYEQYF. The CDR3 bases are TGTGCCTGCAGTGACACGCCCGGGGCCTACGAGCAGTACTTC.

The sample holds many counts of this clonotype. DNA of the CDR3: TGCGCCAGCAGCTTTAGCGGGAGTAGTAATGAGCAGTTCTTC. Translation gives CASSFSGSSNEQFF. V gene TRBV5-1 combines with J gene TRBJ2-1, with TRBD2 matching 9 bases. Germline CDR1 reads SGHRS; CDR2 reads YFSETQ. V was clipped by 2 bases and J by 7 bases; unmatched bases: 4. This CDR3 contains 14 residues.

Regarding this clonotype: This CDR3 fails to terminate in the conserved phenylalanine or tryptophan, so it likely reflects a read error. No DNA is shown, since the ends of the CDR3 on it are uncertain; the CDR3 is the one TCRdb lists. CDR3 residues: CASSLMNEQSI. The chain carries TRBV13 and TRBJ2-1. Germline V gives CDR1 PRHDT, CDR2 FYEKMQ (reference sequence). With termini counted, the CDR3 has 11 amino acids.

In regard to this clonotype: A much larger clone differs from this one at a single base, so this may be a read error. This chain uses TRBV7-9 with TRBJ2-3; D perhaps matches TRBD2 (6 bases). The CDR3 spans 14 residues. V gave up 5 bases and J gave up 5 bases, with 14 bases separating them. The germline V gene has CDR1 SEHNR and CDR2 FQNEAQ (reference sequence). In DNA form, the CDR3 reads TGTGCCAGCAGCCCTGGGAGGAGTGAAGATACGCAGTATTTT. Its protein product is CASSPGRSEDTQYF.

The chain carries TRBV18 and TRBJ2-1; weak D call: TRBD2 (5 bases). The V gene lost 6 bases and the J gene lost 6 bases, with 21 bases spanning the gap. This CDR3 contains 16 residues. The germline CDR1 and CDR2 sequences are KGHSH and LQKENI. The CDR3 sequence is CASSLGMVGSRNEQFF. CDR3 coding DNA: TGTGCCAGCTCCCTCGGGATGGTGGGGAGTCGCAATGAGCAGTTCTTC.

With respect to this clonotype: Since the CDR3 does not end with the conserved phenylalanine or tryptophan, this likely comes from a read error. The rearrangement uses TRBV4-2 and TRBJ2-1; 10 positions match TRBD2. Germline CDR1 LGHNA, CDR2 YNFKEQ. The CDR3 consists of 18 residues. The CDR3 region has the DNA TGTACCAGCAGCTTGTTTCTAGCGGGAGACTGTTCCTACAATGAGCAGTTCTCC. Its translation: CTSSLFLAGDCSYNEQFS.

This clonotype is a singleton in its sample. This rearrangement joins TRBV14 to TRBJ2-2, with a possible D match to TRBD1 (5 bases). The CDR3 is made up of 14 amino acids. V was clipped by 11 bases and J by 3 bases, with 16 bases between them. Germline V gene lookup returns CDR1 SGHDN and CDR2 FVKESK. CDR3 in amino acids: CAGGSARDTGELFF. CDR3 bases: TGTGCCGGCGGAAGTGCCAGGGACACCGGGGAGCTGTTTTTT.

Note on this clonotype: This may be a read error: a much more frequent sequence differs by one nucleotide. J is TRBJ2-5 and V is TRBV19; the D is unclear. V lost 2 bases to trimming and J lost 4 bases, with 8 bases between them. This CDR3 has 13 residues. From germline, CDR1 is LNHDA and CDR2 SQIVND (reference sequence). CDR3 bases: TGTGCCAGTAGTATATTACTACTAGAGACCCAGTACTTC. Its protein product is CASSILLLETQYF.

This clonotype was picked up one time. Because the CDR3 is missing its conserved closing phenylalanine or tryptophan, this is likely a read error. The rearrangement joins TRBV29-1 to TRBJ1-4; TRBD1 aligns across 10 bases. There are 15 residues in the CDR3. Germline CDR1 and CDR2: SQVTM and ANQGSEA. V trimming: 5 bases; J trimming: 11 bases; junction bases outside the gene matches: 14. CDR3 amino acids: CSVSPTGTGVEKLFY. The CDR3 DNA follows: TGCAGCGTTAGCCCGACCGGGACAGGGGTCGAGAAACTGTTTTAT.

This clonotype was recorded many times. The chain combines TRBV7-8 with TRBJ2-1, with D possibly TRBD2 on 6 matching bases. Germline lookup yields CDR1 SGHVS and CDR2 FQNEAQ. The CDR3 sequence is 17 residues long. V lost 5 bases and J 0 bases, leaving 17 bases between the germline ends. CDR3 amino acids: CASSPRSSGFSYNEQFF. CDR3 DNA sequence: TGTGCCAGCAGCCCACGGAGTAGCGGTTTCTCCTACAATGAGCAGTTCTTC.

Comments on this clonotype: A read error is possible here, since a much larger clone lies one base away. The chain joins TRBV28 to TRBJ2-7; D is unresolved. The germline V gene has CDR1 MDHEN and CDR2 SYDVKM. The CDR3 runs 14 residues. The CDR3 DNA sequence: TGTGCCATCAGTTCAGCCAGTTCCTCGGACGAGCAGTACTTC. Amino acids: CAISSASSSDEQYF. The whole variable domain, remainder taken from reference TRBV28 and TRBJ2-7, is DVKVTQSSRYLVKRTGEKVFLECVQDMDHENMFWYRQDPGLGLRLIYFSYDVKMKEKGDIPEGYSVSREKKERFSLILESASTNQTSMYLCAISSASSSDEQYFGPGTRLTVT.

This clonotype showed up many times. V is TRBV12-3 or TRBV12-4 and J is TRBJ2-7; 13 nucleotides line up with TRBD2. The CDR3 has 14 amino acids. Trimming cost V 5 bases and J 6 bases; bases outside gene matches: 4. CDR3 region: CASSIGLAGAEQYF. Here the CDR3 DNA reads TGTGCCAGCAGTATAGGACTAGCGGGAGCCGAGCAGTACTTC.

As regards this clonotype: At one end, the junction sequence differs from germline, possibly due to a read error. This chain connects TRBV6-1 to TRBJ2-1, with 8 bases matching TRBD2. Germline V lookup: CDR1 MNHNS, CDR2 SASEGT. This CDR3 comprises 14 residues. The CDR3 DNA reads TGTGCCAGCAGACCCACTAGCGGATACAATGAGCGGTTCTTC. This encodes CASRPTSGYNERFF.

About this clonotype: A junction boundary mismatches the germline segment, possibly from a read error. The chain uses TRBV11-3 and TRBJ2-1; 9 bases line up with TRBD2. The V gene's germline CDR1 is SGHNT and CDR2 YENEEA. The CDR3 contains 16 residues. The CDR3 spells CASSLAWDSGRPKQSF. In DNA, the CDR3 is TGTGCCAGCAGCTTAGCGTGGGATAGCGGGAGACCTAAGCAGTCCTTC.

About this clonotype: The conserved phenylalanine or tryptophan is not found at the CDR3 terminus, so this likely reflects a read error. This chain connects TRBV29-1 to TRBJ1-2; D call uncertain. The CDR3 has 12 residues. Trimming pared 1 base from V and 5 bases from J, leaving 8 bases between. Germline V gene sequence: CDR1 SQVTM, CDR2 ANQGSEA. CDR3: CSVEVGGYGYTL. CDR3 DNA sequence: TGCAGCGTTGAAGTTGGTGGATATGGCTACACCTTA.

This clonotype was seen only a few times. An end of the junction does not agree with germline; a read error may underlie this. The CDR3 DNA sequence: TGTGTCAGCCAGGATTTGACGTCCTATAATTCACCCCTCCACTTT. Protein sequence: CVSQDLTSYNSPLHF. This chain uses TRBV28 with TRBJ1-6; D gene unclear. Germline values: CDR1 MDHEN, CDR2 SYDVKM. The length of the CDR3 is 15 residues.

With regard to this clonotype: The junction does not match germline at one end; this may be a read error. The chain carries TRBV29-1 and TRBJ1-2; 11 nucleotides align to TRBD1. Germline V lookup: CDR1 SQVTM, CDR2 ANQGSEA. This CDR3 region has 16 residues. The CDR3 loop is CSVATLSDRGPSGYIF. CDR3 DNA sequence: TGCAGCGTCGCAACCCTATCGGACAGGGGGCCGAGTGGCTACATCTTC.

The chain links TRBV12-3 or TRBV12-4 to TRBJ1-1, with D tentatively TRBD1 (5 bases). This CDR3 spans 15 amino acids. The V end was cut by 2 bases, the J end by 3 bases, with 13 bases between. The CDR3 DNA is TGTGCCAGCAGTTTACTTGGGGGGATGGACACTGAAGCTTTCTTT. It encodes CASSLLGGMDTEAFF.

A word on this clonotype: A single base separates this from a much larger clone, so it may be a read error. The chain links TRBV5-1 to TRBJ2-3, with D unresolved. Germline V CDR1 and CDR2: SGHRS, YFSETQ. V was pared by 3 bases and J by 9 bases, with 14 bases between. This CDR3 spans 13 amino acids. The CDR3 reads CASSSLPARTQYF. The DNA of the CDR3 is TGCGCCAGCAGCTCCCTACCAGCTAGGACGCAGTATTTT.

As concerns this clonotype: The junction departs from germline at one end; a sequencing error may be responsible. The chain uses TRBV29-1 and TRBJ2-3; D perhaps matches TRBD2 (5 bases). The germline V gene encodes CDR1 SQVTM and CDR2 ANQGSEA. This CDR3 is 16 amino acids long. CDR3 in DNA: TGCAGTGTTGACGGAGAAGCGGTAATTTTCGCAGATACGCAGTATTTT. Translating gives CSVDGEAVIFADTQYF.